This T cell receptor beta chain is drawn from a study of blood T cell repertoires in COVID-19. Assay: immunoSEQ multiplex PCR; the TCRdb copy retains only in-frame clones and omits some. This sample has 150,000 to 200,000 clones, with roughly four fifths found just once. This sequence originates from a woman aged 30 to 39 with acute or convalescent COVID-19. Sequencing input: peripheral blood.

The CDR3 region is CSVSITGVTEAFF. Here the CDR3 DNA reads TGCAGCGTCTCCATCACAGGGGTGACTGAAGCTTTCTTT. The J gene is TRBJ1-1, the V gene TRBV29-1; 7 nucleotides agree with TRBD1. The CDR3 is 13 amino acids. Germline loops: CDR1 SQVTM, CDR2 ANQGSEA. Unmatched junction bases numbered 9, after V lost 6 bases and J lost 5 bases. The variable domain in full, completed from reference TRBV29-1 and TRBJ1-1, reads SAVISQKPSRDICQRGTSLTIQCQVDSQVTMMFWYRQQPGQSLTLIATANQGSEATYESGFVIDKFPISRPNLTFSTLTVSNMSPEDSSIYLCSVSITGVTEAFFGQGTRLTVV.